The rows below give T cell receptor beta chains drawn from one sample of a study of blood T cells in healthy people across ages. In TCRdb, the 5' RACE reads were re-called with MiXCR into one record per CDR3 protein. The table lists about 1.4 million distinct CDR3 sequences, roughly 64% of them singletons, with approximately 7% in the top ten. Sequencing was done on a sample of blood. The receptors were sampled from a man aged 18 to 30 in good health. Each CDR3 is given with its conserved first and last residue. D genes are given only for firm matches. Where a row states a size, it is once, few, many or the class of an expanded clone; other rows omit it.

v_gene	len	j_gene	abundance	d_gene	CDR3aa	CDR3nt
TRBV20-1	15	TRBJ2-7	-	-	CSASVRGASFYEQYF	TGCAGTGCTTCCGTGAGGGGGGCTAGTTTCTACGAGCAGTACTTC
TRBV5-1	12	TRBJ2-4	-	TRBD1	CASSEQGSIQYF	TGCGCCAGCAGCGAACAGGGGTCCATTCAGTACTTC
TRBV29-1	13	TRBJ2-4	-	-	CSVAVGGENIQYF	TGCAGCGTTGCGGTAGGTGGGGAAAACATTCAGTACTTC
TRBV7-8	17	TRBJ2-7	few	TRBD1	CASSHRRDRGRNNEQYF	TGTGCCAGCAGCCATAGACGGGACAGGGGGCGAAACAATGAGCAGTACTTC
TRBV9	15	TRBJ2-1	-	-	CASSVGLGSYNEQFF	TGTGCCAGCAGCGTAGGACTAGGCTCCTACAATGAGCAGTTCTTC
TRBV20-1	16	TRBJ2-7	-	TRBD2	CSACRPIAGALYEQYF	TGCAGTGCTTGTCGCCCCATAGCGGGGGCACTCTACGAGCAGTACTTC
TRBV6-2/TRBV6-3	11	TRBJ2-5	once	-	CASNRKETQYF	TGTGCCAGCAACAGGAAAGAGACCCAGTACTTC
TRBV10-2	13	TRBJ1-5	-	-	CASRQGGGQPQHF	TGCGCCAGCAGGCAGGGAGGGGGTCAGCCCCAGCATTTT
TRBV29-1	14	TRBJ2-5	-	TRBD2	CSLILATRPETQYF	TGCAGCCTTATACTAGCGACCCGTCCAGAGACCCAGTACTTC
TRBV7-9	14	TRBJ2-7	-	TRBD2	CASSYSGRAREQYF	TGTGCCAGCAGCTATAGCGGGAGGGCGAGAGAGCAGTACTTC
TRBV7-9	13	TRBJ1-1	-	-	CASSYDRNTEAFF	TGTGCCAGCAGCTATGACAGGAACACTGAAGCTTTCTTT
TRBV4-1	17	TRBJ2-7	few	TRBD2	CASSQGSGGPLQYEQYF	TGCGCCAGCAGCCAAGGTAGCGGGGGGCCGCTACAGTACGAGCAGTACTTC
TRBV20-1	14	TRBJ2-7	-	TRBD2	CSAGPSGMSYEQYF	TGCAGTGCTGGCCCCAGCGGGATGTCCTACGAGCAGTACTTC
TRBV20-1	19	TRBJ2-1	-	TRBD2	CSARRGSGLSPSSYNEQFF	TGCAGTGCTAGGCGGGGTAGCGGGCTATCTCCCAGCTCCTACAATGAGCAGTTCTTC
TRBV2	13	TRBJ2-5	-	-	CASRQGSGETQYF	TGTGCCAGCAGGCAGGGTTCGGGCGAGACCCAGTACTTC
TRBV24-1	16	TRBJ2-5	-	-	CATSDFRTSSQETQYF	TGTGCCACCAGTGATTTCAGGACCTCTAGCCAAGAGACCCAGTACTTC
TRBV29-1	15	TRBJ1-1	-	-	CSVVGTGQGPNRAFF	TGCAGCGTTGTGGGAACGGGACAAGGCCCAAACAGAGCTTTCTTT